This T cell receptor beta chain is drawn from a study of control samples from healthy donors and cancer patients. Measured with immunoSEQ multiplex PCR; TCRdb has only the in-frame clones, and not every one. Seen here are roughly 38,000 clones, approximately 90% observed once, and the top ten hold around 4%. CDR3 length: 11 residues. Per the germline V gene, CDR1 is SGDLS and CDR2 is YYNGEE. The V end lost 6 bases, the J end lost 7 bases, and 11 bases lay between the germline ends. Sequenced input: blood. The V call is TRBV9, the J call TRBJ2-7; the D is unclear. This TCR was sampled from a woman aged 45 to 65 in good health. CDR3 protein: CASNLNGEQYF. CDR3 in DNA: TGTGCCAGCAACCTAAATGGGGAGCAGTACTTC.